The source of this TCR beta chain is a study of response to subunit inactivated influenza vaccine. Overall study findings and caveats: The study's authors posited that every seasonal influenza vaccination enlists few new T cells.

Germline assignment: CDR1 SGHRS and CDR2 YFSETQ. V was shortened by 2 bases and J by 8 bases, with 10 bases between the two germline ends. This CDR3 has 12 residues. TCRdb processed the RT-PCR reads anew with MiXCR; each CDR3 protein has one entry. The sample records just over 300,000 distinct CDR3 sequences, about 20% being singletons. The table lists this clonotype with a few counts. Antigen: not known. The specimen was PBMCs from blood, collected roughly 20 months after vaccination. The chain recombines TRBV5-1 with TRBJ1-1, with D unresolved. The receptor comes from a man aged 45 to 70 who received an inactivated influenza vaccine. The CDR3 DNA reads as TGCGCCAGCAGCTTTGGACGGGAAGAAGCTTTCTTT. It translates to CASSFGREEAFF. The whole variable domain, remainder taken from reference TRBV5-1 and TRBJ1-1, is KAGVTQTPRYLIKTRGQQVTLSCSPISGHRSVSWYQQTPGQGLQFLFEYFSETQRNKGNFPGRFSGRQFSNSRSEMNVSTLELGDSALYLCASSFGREEAFFGQGTRLTVV.